What follows is one TCR beta chain and its context. This entry comes from a study of blood T cell repertoires in COVID-19. The germline V gene encodes CDR1 KGHDR and CDR2 SFDVKD. This CDR3 region has 15 residues. Trimming took 1 base from V and 3 from J, leaving 10 bases between them. The assay was immunoSEQ multiplex PCR, and TCRdb's table has in-frame clones only and misses some. The sample has 83,000 or so clones, more than 75% seen once. The chain has TRBV24-1 and TRBJ2-3, with D perhaps TRBD1 (6 bases). The sequencing sample was made of peripheral blood. The clonotype comes from a human donor in a cohort sampled during active COVID-19. Written as DNA, the CDR3 is TGTGCCACCAGTGATTTCCGGACAGCTACAGATACGCAGTATTTT. This encodes CATSDFRTATDTQYF.